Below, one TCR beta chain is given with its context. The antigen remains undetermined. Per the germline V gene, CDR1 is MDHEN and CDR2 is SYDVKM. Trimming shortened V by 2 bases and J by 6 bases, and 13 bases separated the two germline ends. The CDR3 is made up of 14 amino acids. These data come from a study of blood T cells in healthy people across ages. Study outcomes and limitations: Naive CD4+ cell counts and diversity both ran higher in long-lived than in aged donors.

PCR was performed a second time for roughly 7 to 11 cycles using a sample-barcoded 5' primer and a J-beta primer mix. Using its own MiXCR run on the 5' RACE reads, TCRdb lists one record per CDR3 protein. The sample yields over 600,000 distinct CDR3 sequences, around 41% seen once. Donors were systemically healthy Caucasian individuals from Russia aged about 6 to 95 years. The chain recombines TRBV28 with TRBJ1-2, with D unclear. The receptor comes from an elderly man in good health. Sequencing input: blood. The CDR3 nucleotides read TGTGCCAGCAGTTTACCTAATAAACAGAATGGCTACACCTTC. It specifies CASSLPNKQNGYTF.